This T cell receptor beta chain was sequenced in a study of cytomegalovirus exposure and HLA in healthy donors (dated by TCRdb to 2016 to 2017). In the study overall: According to an earlier analysis of around 600 of the donors, some 180 million T cells yielded roughly 110 million unique TCR beta sequences and 276 Gb of sequence data. Roughly 300 gigabases of sequencing data and 75 million to 85 million unique TCR sequences made up an early release that covered over 550 HLA-typed donors. The genetic ancestry cluster associated with self-reported Caucasian donors included about four fifths of the roughly 400 genotyped donors. The study aimed to test whether cataloging public T cell receptors could reveal signatures of past pathogen exposure. The study profiled the T cell repertoires of some 610 subjects by immunosequencing and related them to cytomegalovirus serostatus. Along with the roughly 670-subject first cohort, a separate validation cohort of over a hundred different subjects was used. High-throughput TCR immunosequencing, statistical association of individual TCRs with disease status, and machine learning were combined to predict cytomegalovirus infection status. A later analysis re-examined previously published TCR beta repertoires from more than 600 donors and added high-resolution HLA genotyping to investigate patterns of TCR occurrence. Rather than drawing on any new phenotypic data, the later analysis identified candidate immune exposures from TCR beta sequences and the way those sequences occurred across donors. To decide whether each TCR beta V gene segment behaved as functional or pseudogenic, an earlier analysis of some 540 of the donors relied on high-throughput TCR beta sequencing. Donor age, sex, ethnicity and CMV serostatus were collected together with the repertoire data. In a later genetic analysis, genome-wide SNP genotypes for about three fifths of the roughly 670 donors were used, and that subset was treated as a discovery cohort. Every discovery cohort repertoire had been produced on one sequencing platform. HLA typing covered class I and class II loci at four-digit resolution. Typing coverage differed by locus: A, B, C, DRB1 and DQB1 were typed in about 620-640 donors, DQA1 in about 510, DPA1 in around 600, and DPB1 in 400 to 480. Because of strong linkage in the cohort, five DR-DQ haplotypes were treated as single units for association and clustering. On average, 235,054 unique TCR beta nucleotide sequences were sequenced per donor among 350 to 400 genotyped donors of the cohort, with 15% to 20% of those sequences being non-productive. Study-level results and caveats: A later analysis found that most CMV-associated TCR beta chains appeared HLA-restricted, with HLA associations seemingly driven largely by CMV exposure. Because some donors lacked HLA typing at each locus, the association tests relied only on the typed subset. A cluster of highly shared sequence variants was judged likely to be a technical artifact of the sequencing pipeline. The presence/absence analyses assumed that sequencing depth was roughly uniform across donors, and that assumption may not be true. Assigning TCR associations to individual alleles was difficult when HLA alleles, especially DR and DQ, strongly co-occurred. Some IMGT-functional V segments, including TRBV6-2 and TRBV6-3, could not be told apart with the 87-base-pair reads, so those segments were excluded. In a later analysis, TCR association rates were found to vary across HLA loci, with the most associated TCRs seen for DRB1 alleles and the fewest for HLA-C alleles. Correlated functional status among segregating V segments might reflect linkage disequilibrium, but an unknown experimental factor could not be ruled out. At a false discovery rate of 0.05, a later analysis linked 16,000 or so TCR beta sequences to specific HLA alleles. In both the original and validation cohorts, the classifier was reported to diagnose cytomegalovirus status with high specificity and sensitivity. A later analysis found that HLA-associated TCR beta chains were more clonally expanded and had lower generation probabilities than equally common non-associated chains. Immune exposure information for the cohort was limited to CMV serostatus. Several of the top co-occurrence clusters appeared to be linked to parvovirus B19, influenza, CMV and Epstein-Barr virus, according to a later analysis. A further reported finding was that TCR beta sequences accurately predicted the HLA-A and HLA-B alleles for most subjects in the first cohort. The authors suggested that the approach could potentially be extended to other disease states and immunological phenotypes. Some 15 rarely observed V segments, including chromosome 9 orphons, were excluded from the earlier analysis of approximately 500 of the donors because counts were too low. Compared with the approximately 700-donor mean, donors in an Asian-associated ancestry cluster had fewer N-insertions in productive TCRs, according to a later genetic analysis. In an earlier analysis of more than 500 of the donors, most TCR beta V segments appeared in productive rearrangements about 87% or about 30% of the time, broadly matching IMGT annotations. An association between a missense DCLRE1C variant and V-gene and J-gene trimming of TCR beta chains was found in a later genetic analysis and replicated in an independent cohort. Only TCR beta chains were sequenced in this cohort, and the absence of alpha or paired-chain data limited detectable features. The study listed over 150 TCR beta chains as associated with cytomegalovirus. Most TCR sequences were seen in very few donors, while some public TCRs were found in many individuals. In vitro tests confirmed that a few of the cytomegalovirus-associated TCR beta chains recognize cytomegalovirus antigens.

Turning to this clone: Its antigen target is currently unknown. At one boundary the junction diverges from the germline segment, which might be a read error.

From cysteine to phenylalanine, the CDR3 is 16 amino acids long. The DNA shown is the 48-base CDR3, in frame from base 1. The germline V gene supplies CDR1 LGHNA and CDR2 YSLEER. The cohort comprised 670 or so healthy bone marrow donors. At the time of sampling, all cohort members were nominally healthy, though unrecorded immune exposures were likely present. The donor tested CMV seronegative and was one of the 352 seronegative cohort members. Every donor gave a peripheral blood sample, and the peripheral blood mononuclear cells from that sample were used for TCR beta sequencing. The Qiagen DNeasy Blood Extraction Kit was used to extract genomic DNA from the blood cell samples. Library construction relied on the immunoSEQ multiplex PCR assay. The multiplex PCR relied on a mix of 60 forward primers for TCR Vbeta segments and 13 reverse primers for TCR Jbeta segments. A multiplex PCR assay on genomic DNA amplified the CDR3 region of rearranged TCR beta genes. On the Illumina HiSeq System, the amplified TCR beta libraries were sequenced as 87-base-pair reads. The study's own analysis went as follows. In a later analysis, roughly 80 million unique TCR beta chains were counted across the roughly 670 repertoires, and around 10 million of these chains were shared by at least two donors. Raw reads were error-corrected and collapsed into unique sequences by a nearest-neighbor algorithm in which closely related sequences were merged to remove PCR and sequencing errors. V, D and J gene segments were assigned by aligning CDR3 sequences to IMGT reference sequences. For a sequence to be retained, at least a six-nucleotide match to both a V gene segment and a J gene segment was required. A rearrangement counted as productive if the CDR3 had no stop codons and remained in frame with V and J, and every other rearrangement counted as non-productive. Following IMGT convention, CDR3 was defined as the stretch from the second conserved V-encoded cysteine up to the conserved J-encoded phenylalanine. In an earlier analysis of around 570 of the donors, sequences lacking an unambiguous match to a single V gene segment were excluded. An earlier analysis of fewer than 750 of the donors classified V segments as functional when productive rearrangements were above 56.7% and as segregating when the standard deviation between donors was above 5%. A statistical classification framework was developed to diagnose cytomegalovirus status using the catalog of TCR beta chain sequences. A later analysis assigned V and J genes by comparing TCR nucleotide sequences with IMGT/GENE-DB human TR gene sequences. The TCRdist pipeline was used in a later analysis to assign CDR3 sequences and most-parsimonious VDJ recombination scenarios. In a later analysis, each TCR beta chain was defined by its CDR3 amino acid sequence together with its V-gene family, and reads lacking a unique V-gene family were excluded. As a way to deal with suspected cross-contamination and a sequencing artifact, a later analysis dropped hundreds of nucleotide sequences that were highly shared and had low generation probability. In a later analysis, a clonal expansion index for each public chain was calculated from normalized within-repertoire ranks of inferred template counts. A later analysis computed generation probabilities with a VDJ recombination model fitted to out-of-frame rearrangements, and checked the results against IGoR. Hypergeometric tests were used in a later analysis to score TCR-TCR, TCR-HLA and TCR-CMV co-occurrence, with a repertoire-size bias correction applied to the TCR pairs. A later analysis estimated false discovery rates by permuting HLA or CMV assignments 20 times. In a later analysis, co-occurring TCRs were grouped using DBSCAN, and TCRdist sequence similarity was added for clustering within HLA-allele-positive subsets. For co-occurrence clustering, repertoires with fewer than 30,000 or more than 120,000 public chains were excluded, along with a handful of repertoires with anomalous nucleotide sharing. In TCRdb, the immuneACCESS table is reduced to in-frame sequences with V and J assigned. These tables do not hold every clone; where another copy was compared, an unresolved V gene accounts for under half, and the others remain unexplained. That table gives V, J and clone size, and the DNA gave D and trimming. Within this sample are 150,000 to 200,000 clones, with roughly four fifths of them counted one time only. Approximately 1.8% of the sample is held by the ten biggest clonotypes.

Sample: PBMCs. The clonotype was recovered from a man aged 18 to 29 in good health and CMV-seronegative. The chain joins TRBV4-3 to TRBJ2-7; D gene: possibly TRBD2, on 6 matching bases. CDR3 region: CASNQDRGGGDIEQYF. The DNA is TGCGCCAGCAACCAAGATCGCGGCGGAGGGGATATCGAGCAGTACTTC.